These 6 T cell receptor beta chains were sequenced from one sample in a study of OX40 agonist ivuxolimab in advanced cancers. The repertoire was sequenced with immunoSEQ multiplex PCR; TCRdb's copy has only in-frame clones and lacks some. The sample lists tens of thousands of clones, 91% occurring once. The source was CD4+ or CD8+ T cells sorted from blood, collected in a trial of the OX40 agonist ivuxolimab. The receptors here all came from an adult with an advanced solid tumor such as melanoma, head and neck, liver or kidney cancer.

CDR3 region: CASSIGGTVNTEAFF. The CDR3 nucleotides read TGTGCCAGTAGTATAGGAGGGACGGTGAACACTGAAGCTTTCTTT. This chain links TRBV19 with TRBJ1-1, with TRBD1 as a possible D gene (5 bases). CDR3 length equals 15 residues. Germline values: CDR1 LNHDA, CDR2 SQIVND (reference sequence). V lost 1 base and J 0 bases, leaving 9 bases between the germline ends.

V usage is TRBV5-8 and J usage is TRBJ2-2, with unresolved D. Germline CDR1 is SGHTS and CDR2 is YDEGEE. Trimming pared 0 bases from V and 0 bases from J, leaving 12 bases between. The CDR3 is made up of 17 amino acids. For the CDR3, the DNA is TGTGCCAGCAGCTTGGGGACCCCATTATCGAACACCGGGGAGCTGTTTTTT. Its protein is CASSLGTPLSNTGELFF.

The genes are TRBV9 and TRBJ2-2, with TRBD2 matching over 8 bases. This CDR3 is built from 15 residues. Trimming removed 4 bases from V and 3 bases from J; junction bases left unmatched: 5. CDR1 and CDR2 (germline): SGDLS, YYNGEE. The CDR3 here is CASSSSGHYTGELFF. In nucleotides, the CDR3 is TGTGCCAGCAGCTCTAGCGGGCATTACACCGGGGAGCTGTTTTTT.

The CDR3 reads CASRPMGQHEQYF. Written as DNA, the CDR3 is TGTGCCAGCAGGCCAATGGGGCAGCACGAGCAGTACTTC. This chain joins TRBV11-2 and TRBJ2-7; possibly TRBD1 for D (5 bases). CDR3 length: 13 residues. V was clipped by 6 bases and J by 5 bases, with 14 bases between them. Germline V gene lookup returns CDR1 SGHAT and CDR2 FQNNGV. Full variable domain (missing parts from reference TRBV11-2 and TRBJ2-7): EAGVAQSPRYKIIEKRQSVAFWCNPISGHATLYWYQQILGQGPKLLIQFQNNGVVDDSQLPKDRFSAERLKGVDSTLKIQPAKLEDSAVYLCASRPMGQHEQYFGPGTRLTVT.

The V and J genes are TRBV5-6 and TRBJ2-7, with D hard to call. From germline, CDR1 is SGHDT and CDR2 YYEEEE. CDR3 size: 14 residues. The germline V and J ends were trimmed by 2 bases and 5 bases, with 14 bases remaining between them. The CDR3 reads CASSFVHFADEQYF. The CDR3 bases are TGTGCCAGCAGCTTTGTTCATTTCGCAGACGAGCAGTACTTC.

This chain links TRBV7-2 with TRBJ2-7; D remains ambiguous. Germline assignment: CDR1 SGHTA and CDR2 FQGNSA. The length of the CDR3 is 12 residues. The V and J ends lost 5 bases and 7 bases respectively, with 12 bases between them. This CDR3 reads CASSPDVWEQYF. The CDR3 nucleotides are TGTGCCAGCAGCCCCGACGTGTGGGAGCAGTACTTC.